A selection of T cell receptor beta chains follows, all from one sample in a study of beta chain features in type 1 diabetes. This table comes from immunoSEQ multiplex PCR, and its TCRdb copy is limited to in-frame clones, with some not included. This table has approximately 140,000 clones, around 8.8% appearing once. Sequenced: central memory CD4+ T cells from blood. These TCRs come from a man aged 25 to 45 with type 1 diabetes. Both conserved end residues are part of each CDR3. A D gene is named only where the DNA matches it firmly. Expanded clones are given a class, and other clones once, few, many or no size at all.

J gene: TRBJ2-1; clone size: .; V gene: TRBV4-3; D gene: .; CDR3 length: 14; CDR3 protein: CASSPGQYTNEQFF; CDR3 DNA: TGCGCCAGCAGCCCCGGACAGTATACCAATGAGCAGTTCTTC
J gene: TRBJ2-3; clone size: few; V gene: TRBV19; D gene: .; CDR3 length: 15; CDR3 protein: CASSIGGDRRVGQYF; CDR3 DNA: TGTGCCAGTAGTATTGGAGGGGACCGGAGGGTCGGGCAGTATTTT
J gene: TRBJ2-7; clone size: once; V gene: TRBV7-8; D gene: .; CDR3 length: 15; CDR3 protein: CASSLPKRTSYEQYF; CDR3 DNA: TGTGCCAGCAGCTTACCTAAGCGGACCTCCTACGAGCAGTACTTC
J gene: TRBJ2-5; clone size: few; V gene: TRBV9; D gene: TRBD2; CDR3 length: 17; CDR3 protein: CASSADPGLAGEETQYF; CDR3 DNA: TGTGCCAGCAGCGCTGACCCGGGACTAGCGGGAGAAGAGACCCAGTACTTC
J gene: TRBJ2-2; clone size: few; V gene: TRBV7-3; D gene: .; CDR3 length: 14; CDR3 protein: CASSRGINTGELFF; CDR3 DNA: TGTGCCAGCAGCCGGGGGATAAACACCGGGGAGCTGTTTTTT
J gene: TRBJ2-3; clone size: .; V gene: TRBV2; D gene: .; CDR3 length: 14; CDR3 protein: CASNGRGSTDTQYF; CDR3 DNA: TGTGCCAGCAATGGACGGGGAAGCACAGATACGCAGTATTTT
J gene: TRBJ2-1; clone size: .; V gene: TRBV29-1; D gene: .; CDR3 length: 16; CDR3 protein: CSVEGRQGRRGDEQFF; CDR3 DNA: TGCAGCGTTGAAGGGCGGCAGGGGAGACGTGGGGATGAGCAGTTCTTC
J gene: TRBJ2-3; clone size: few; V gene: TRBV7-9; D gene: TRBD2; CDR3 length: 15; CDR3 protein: CASSLRGGQGDTQYF; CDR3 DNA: TGTGCCAGCAGCTTGCGGGGGGGCCAGGGAGATACGCAGTATTTT
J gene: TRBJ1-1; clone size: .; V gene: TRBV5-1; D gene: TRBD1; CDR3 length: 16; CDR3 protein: CASSKGQGGMDTEAFF; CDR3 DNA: TGCGCCAGCAGCAAAGGACAGGGGGGCATGGACACTGAAGCTTTCTTT
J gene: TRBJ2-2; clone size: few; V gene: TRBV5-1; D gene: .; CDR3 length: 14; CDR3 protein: CASSLAGGSGELFF; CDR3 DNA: TGCGCCAGCAGCTTGGCCGGAGGGAGCGGGGAGCTGTTTTTT
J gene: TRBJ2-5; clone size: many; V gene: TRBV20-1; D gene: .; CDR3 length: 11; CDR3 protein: CSASDRETQYF; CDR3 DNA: TGCAGTGCTTCAGACAGGGAGACCCAGTACTTC
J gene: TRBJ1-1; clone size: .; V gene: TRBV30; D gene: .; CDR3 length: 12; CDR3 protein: CAWRGSGTMAFF; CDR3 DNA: TGTGCCTGGAGGGGTTCCGGGACAATGGCTTTCTTT
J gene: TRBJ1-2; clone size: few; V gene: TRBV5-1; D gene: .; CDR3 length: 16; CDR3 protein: CASSFSGSSGDYGYTF; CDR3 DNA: TGCGCCAGCAGCTTCTCCGGAAGCTCCGGGGACTATGGCTACACCTTC
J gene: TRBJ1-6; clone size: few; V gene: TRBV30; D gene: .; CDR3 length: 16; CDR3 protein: CACQGRSSSYNSPLHF; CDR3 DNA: TGTGCCTGTCAGGGGCGGTCGAGCTCCTATAATTCACCCCTCCACTTT
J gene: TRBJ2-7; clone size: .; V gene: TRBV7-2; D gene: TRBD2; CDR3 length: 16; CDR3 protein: CASSSPTSGGSYEQYF; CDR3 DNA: TGTGCCAGCAGCTCCCCGACTAGCGGGGGCTCCTACGAGCAGTACTTC
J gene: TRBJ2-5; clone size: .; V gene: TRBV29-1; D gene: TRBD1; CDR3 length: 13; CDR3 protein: CSVAGGGAETQYF; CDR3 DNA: TGCAGCGTTGCAGGGGGCGGGGCAGAGACCCAGTACTTC
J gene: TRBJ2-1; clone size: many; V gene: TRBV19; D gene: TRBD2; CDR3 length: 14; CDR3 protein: CASSIVAGDNEQFF; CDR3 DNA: TGTGCCAGTAGTATCGTAGCGGGGGACAATGAGCAGTTCTTC
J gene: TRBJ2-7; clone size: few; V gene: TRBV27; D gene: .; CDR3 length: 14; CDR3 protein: CASSLIYSALEQYF; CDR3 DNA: TGTGCCAGCAGTTTAATTTACTCTGCGCTGGAGCAGTACTTC
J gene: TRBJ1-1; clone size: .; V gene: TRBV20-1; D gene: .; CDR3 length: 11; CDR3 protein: CSASLTGQAFF; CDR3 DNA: TGCAGTGCTAGTTTAACGGGTCAAGCTTTCTTT
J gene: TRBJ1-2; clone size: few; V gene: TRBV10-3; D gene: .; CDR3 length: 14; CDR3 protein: CAISPREEDYGYTF; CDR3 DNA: TGTGCCATCAGCCCGAGGGAGGAAGACTATGGCTACACCTTC
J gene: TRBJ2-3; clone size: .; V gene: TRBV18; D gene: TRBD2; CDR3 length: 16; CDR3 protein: CASSLRLAGGADTQYF; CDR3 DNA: TGTGCCAGCTCACTTCGACTAGCGGGTGGTGCAGATACGCAGTATTTT
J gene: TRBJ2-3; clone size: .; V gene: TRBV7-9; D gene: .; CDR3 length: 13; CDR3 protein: CASGMEGRDTQYF; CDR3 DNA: TGTGCCAGCGGCATGGAGGGGAGAGATACGCAGTATTTT
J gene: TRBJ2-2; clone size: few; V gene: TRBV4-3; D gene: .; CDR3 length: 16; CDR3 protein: CASSQEYRGGTGELFF; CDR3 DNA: TGCGCCAGCAGCCAGGAATACAGGGGGGGCACCGGGGAGCTGTTTTTT
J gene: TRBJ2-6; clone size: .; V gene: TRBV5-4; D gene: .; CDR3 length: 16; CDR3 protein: CASSLTQGSGANVLTF; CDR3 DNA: TGTGCCAGCAGCCTAACCCAGGGCTCTGGGGCCAACGTCCTGACTTTC
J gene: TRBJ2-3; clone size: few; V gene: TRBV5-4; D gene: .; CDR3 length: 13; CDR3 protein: CASRLEGTDTQYF; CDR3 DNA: TGTGCCAGCAGGCTGGAGGGAACAGATACGCAGTATTTT
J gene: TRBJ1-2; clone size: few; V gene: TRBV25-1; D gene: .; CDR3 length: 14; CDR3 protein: CASSMGEANYGYTF; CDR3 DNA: TGTGCCAGCAGTATGGGGGAGGCTAACTATGGCTACACCTTC
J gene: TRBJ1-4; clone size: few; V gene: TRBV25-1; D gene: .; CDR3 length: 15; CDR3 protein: CASSIPSGTNEKLFF; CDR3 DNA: TGTGCCAGCAGTATACCAAGCGGCACTAATGAAAAACTGTTTTTT
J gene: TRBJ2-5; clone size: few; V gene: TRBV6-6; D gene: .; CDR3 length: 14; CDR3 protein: CASSSHSGEETQYF; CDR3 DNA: TGTGCCAGCAGTTCGCATAGTGGAGAAGAGACCCAGTACTTC
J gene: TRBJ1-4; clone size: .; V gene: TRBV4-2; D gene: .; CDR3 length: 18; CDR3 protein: CASSQVFRGSGRGEKLFF; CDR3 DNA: TGTGCCAGCAGCCAAGTATTTCGTGGGTCGGGGAGAGGTGAAAAACTGTTTTTT